This T cell receptor beta chain was sequenced in a study of cytomegalovirus exposure and HLA in healthy donors. The wider study: Among the approximately 400 donors who were genotyped, around 77% fell in the genetic ancestry cluster that is associated with self-reported Caucasian donors.

Trimming shortened V by 7 bases and J by 1 base, and 13 bases separated the two germline ends. The CDR3 spans 14 residues. The germline V gene encodes CDR1 SNHLY and CDR2 FYNNEI. With 60 Vbeta and 13 Jbeta primers, the PCR was carried out. The assay was immunoSEQ multiplex PCR, and TCRdb's table has in-frame clones only and misses some. The sample's table shows around 140,000 clones. The chain uses TRBV2 and TRBJ1-2, with D unresolved. The specimen was PBMCs. The receptor's source is a woman aged 40 to 55 in good health and CMV-seronegative. The CDR3 nucleotides read TGTGCCAGCACCCTCGCAGGAAATAACTATGGCTACACCTTC. As protein: CASTLAGNNYGYTF.